Following are 13 T cell receptor beta chains from one sample sequenced in a study of radiotherapy plus CTLA-4 blockade in lung cancer. Measured with immunoSEQ multiplex PCR; TCRdb has only the in-frame clones, and not every one. This table holds approximately 82,000 clones, about four fifths found once. The material sequenced was peripheral blood, taken from a patient treated with radiotherapy plus ipilimumab. Receptor source: a human donor with non-small cell lung cancer that progressed on radiotherapy plus ipilimumab.

The gene calls are TRBV6-5 and TRBJ1-2, with D possibly TRBD1 on 5 matching bases. Trimming left V 7 bases short and J 5 bases short, with 14 bases between. Per germline, CDR1 MNHEY and CDR2 SVGAGI. This CDR3 comprises 13 residues. Here the CDR3 DNA reads TGTGCCAGCACGAGGGGCCGGGAGTATGGCTACACCTTC. Protein: CASTRGREYGYTF.

This chain links TRBV5-4 with TRBJ1-3, with D perhaps matching TRBD1 (6 bases). There are 16 residues in the CDR3. V dropped 2 bases and J dropped 0 bases, with 12 bases sitting between them. Germline CDR1 is SGHNT and CDR2 is YYREEE (reference sequence). CDR3 nucleotides: TGTGCCAGCAGCTTACAGGGACGGAGCTCTGGAAACACCATATATTTT. Amino acid sequence: CASSLQGRSSGNTIYF.

The chain carries TRBV2 and TRBJ1-1; the D is unclear. CDR3 length: 12 residues. Germline CDR1 and CDR2: SNHLY and FYNNEI. V was shortened by 7 bases and J by 1 base, with 7 bases between the two germline ends. The CDR3 region has the DNA TGTGCCAGCACCTTAGGGAACACTGAAGCTTTCTTT. It translates to CASTLGNTEAFF.

J is TRBJ2-3 and V is TRBV7-2; D uncertain. Per the germline V gene, CDR1 is SGHTA and CDR2 is FQGNSA. V lost 3 bases and J lost 2, with 15 bases in between. This CDR3 is built from 16 residues. CDR3: CASSFGVGQLTDTQYF. CDR3 nucleotide sequence: TGTGCCAGCAGCTTCGGCGTGGGTCAGCTCACAGATACGCAGTATTTT.

This clone was recorded a few times. V gene TRBV18 combines with J gene TRBJ2-7, with 10 bases identical to TRBD1. CDR1 is KGHSH, CDR2 LQKENI, per germline. Trimming removed 4 bases from V and 6 bases from J; junction bases left unmatched: 6. The length of the CDR3 is 14 residues. CDR3 in amino acids: CASSRDRGIAEQYF. Written as DNA, the CDR3 is TGTGCCAGCTCACGGGACAGGGGAATAGCCGAGCAGTACTTC. The variable domain in full, with the rest retrieved from reference TRBV18 and TRBJ2-7, is NAGVMQNPRHLVRRRGQEARLRCSPMKGHSHVYWYRQLPEEGLKFMVYLQKENIIDESGMPKERFSAEFPKEGPSILRIQQVVRGDSAAYFCASSRDRGIAEQYFGPGTRLTVT.

This sequence joins TRBV6-5 and TRBJ2-3; D is perhaps TRBD2 (6 bases). Trimming took 7 bases from V and 2 from J, leaving 16 bases between them. Germline CDR1 and CDR2: MNHEY and SVGAGI. This CDR3 contains 15 residues. CDR3 residues: CASTRAGRYTDTQYF. The CDR3 coding sequence is TGTGCCAGCACCCGAGCGGGCCGATACACAGATACGCAGTATTTT.

The rearrangement links TRBV28 to TRBJ1-3, with TRBD1 matching 7 bases. V was clipped by 6 bases and J by 6 bases; unmatched bases: 2. The CDR3 spans 12 residues. The germline V gene encodes CDR1 MDHEN and CDR2 SYDVKM. This CDR3 is CASRTGLNTIYF. The CDR3 DNA is TGTGCCAGCAGGACAGGGTTAAACACCATATATTTT.

The V and J genes are TRBV18 and TRBJ2-5; no reliable D call. Per germline, CDR1 KGHSH and CDR2 LQKENI. The length of the CDR3 is 13 residues. The V end lost 1 base, the J end lost 5 bases, and 8 bases lay between the germline ends. CDR3 DNA sequence: TGTGCCAGCTCACCACTATACGGGGAGACCCAGTACTTC. Encoded protein: CASSPLYGETQYF.

This chain joins TRBV28 and TRBJ1-2, with TRBD1 matching 8 bases. CDR1 MDHEN and CDR2 SYDVKM come from the germline V gene. The length of the CDR3 is 16 residues. V trimming: 7 bases; J trimming: 5 bases; junction bases outside the gene matches: 15. CDR3 nucleotide sequence: TGTGCCAGCACCCAAAAGATCGGACAGGGTGGATATGGCTACACCTTC. Protein product: CASTQKIGQGGYGYTF.

The chain has TRBV19 and TRBJ1-1; TRBD1 matches 7 bases. This CDR3 spans 14 amino acids. V was pared by 5 bases and J by 3 bases, with 6 bases of the junction left unmatched. Germline values: CDR1 LNHDA, CDR2 SQIVND (reference sequence). CDR3 region: CASSVITGDTEAFF. For the CDR3, the DNA is TGTGCCAGTAGTGTAATAACAGGGGACACTGAAGCTTTCTTT.

This clone came up once. V is TRBV27 and J is TRBJ2-2; tentative D call: TRBD1 (5 bases). Trimming cost V 4 bases and J 3 bases, with 12 bases left between them. The CDR3 is 15 amino acids. Per germline, CDR1 MNHEY and CDR2 SMNVEV (reference sequence). The CDR3 sequence: CASSSAGLDTGELFF. CDR3 coding DNA: TGTGCCAGCAGTTCCGCAGGGTTAGACACCGGGGAGCTGTTTTTT.

This clone has only a few counts. The chain has TRBV5-1 and TRBJ1-2; D unclear. Germline V gene data show CDR1 as SGHRS and CDR2 as YFSETQ. V dropped 0 bases and J dropped 3 bases, with 15 bases sitting between them. CDR3 length equals 16 residues. The CDR3 spells CASSLEVVSSDYGYTF. The CDR3 DNA reads as TGCGCCAGCAGCTTGGAAGTAGTGTCGTCGGACTATGGCTACACCTTC.

The chain employs TRBV5-6 and TRBJ2-3; D is uncertain. Trimming removed 0 bases at V and 6 bases at J, with 11 bases between. Germline assignment: CDR1 SGHDT and CDR2 YYEEEE. The CDR3 is 14 amino acids. The CDR3 coding sequence is TGTGCCAGCAGCTTGGGGTACCAGGTGGATACGCAGTATTTT. Its translation: CASSLGYQVDTQYF.